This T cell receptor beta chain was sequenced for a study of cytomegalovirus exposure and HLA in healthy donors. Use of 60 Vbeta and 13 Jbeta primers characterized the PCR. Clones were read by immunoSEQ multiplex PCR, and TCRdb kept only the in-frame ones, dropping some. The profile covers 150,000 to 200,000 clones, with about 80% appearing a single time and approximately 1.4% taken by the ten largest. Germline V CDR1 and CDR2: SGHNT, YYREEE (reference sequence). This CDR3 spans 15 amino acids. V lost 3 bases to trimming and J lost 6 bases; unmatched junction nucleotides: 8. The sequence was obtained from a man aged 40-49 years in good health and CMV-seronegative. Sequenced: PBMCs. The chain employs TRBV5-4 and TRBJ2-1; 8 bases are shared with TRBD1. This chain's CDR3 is CASSSPGTGFNEQFF. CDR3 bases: TGTGCCAGCAGCTCCCCCGGGACAGGTTTCAATGAGCAGTTCTTC.